This T cell receptor beta chain is from a study of beta chain features in type 1 diabetes. TCRB transcripts that were expressed got sequenced, as all of the isolated RNA had been reverse transcribed. Profiling relied on immunoSEQ multiplex PCR, and the TCRdb table lists in-frame clones only, not all of them. Seen here are about 340,000 clones, roughly 8% observed once, and the top ten hold less than 0.45%. This clone turned up a few times. The target antigen is unknown. In germline, CDR1 is SGHTS, CDR2 YDEGEE. This CDR3 contains 13 residues. V gave up 0 bases and J gave up 7 bases; unmatched junction bases: 1. Findings of the study overall: In all four CD4+ subsets, TCRB CDR3 length was significantly, moderately reduced in type 1 diabetes.

The sequenced sample consisted of central memory CD4+ T cells from blood. This sequence originates from a woman younger than 35 in good health. The chain recombines TRBV5-8 with TRBJ2-1; TRBD2 matches 7 bases. CDR3 residues: CASSLVGRNEQFF. CDR3 nucleotides: TGTGCCAGCAGCTTGGTCGGGAGGAATGAGCAGTTCTTC.